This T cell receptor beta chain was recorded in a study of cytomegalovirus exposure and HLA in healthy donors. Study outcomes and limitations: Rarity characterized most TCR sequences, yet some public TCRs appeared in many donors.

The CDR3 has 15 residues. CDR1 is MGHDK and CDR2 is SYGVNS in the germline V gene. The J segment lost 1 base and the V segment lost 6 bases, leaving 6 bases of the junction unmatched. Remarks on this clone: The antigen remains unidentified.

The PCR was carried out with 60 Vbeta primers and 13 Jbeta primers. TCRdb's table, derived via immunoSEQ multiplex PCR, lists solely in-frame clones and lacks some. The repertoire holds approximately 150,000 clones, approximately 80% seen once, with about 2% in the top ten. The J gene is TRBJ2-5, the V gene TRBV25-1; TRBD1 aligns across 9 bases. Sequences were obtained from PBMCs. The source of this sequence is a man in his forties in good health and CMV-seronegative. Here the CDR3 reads CASSPTGGSQETQYF. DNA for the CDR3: TGTGCCAGCAGCCCGACAGGGGGGTCCCAAGAGACCCAGTACTTC.